This T cell receptor beta chain was retrieved from a study of cytotoxic CD8 clonotypes in ibrutinib-treated CLL (dated by TCRdb to the early 2020s). Regarding the research as a whole: The cohort included approximately 15 treatment-naive and under 13 relapsed/refractory patients; about 18 were IGHV unmutated. Partial responses were observed in approximately 24 patients and complete responses in 2; after a median follow-up of around 68 months, remission was maintained in 14 patients and progression was observed in around twelve. The response samples were drawn at a median of around eleven months into treatment, with a range of roughly 6 to 40 months. On average, each sample yielded around 230,000 productive templates and tens of thousands of productive rearrangements. Longitudinal samples were available for about 30% of the roughly 90 trial participants. Cryopreserved peripheral blood mononuclear cells were collected before treatment, at response, and at either disease progression or sustained remission.

Roughly 2 micrograms of genomic DNA were extracted from cryopreserved PBMCs for TCR beta library preparation. Longitudinal blood samples from CLL patients on ibrutinib monotherapy were analyzed using high-throughput TCR beta sequencing. The patients were enrolled in a single-center, open-label phase 2 trial of ibrutinib monotherapy. Trimming takes 3 bases off V and 4 bases off J; junction bases not matched to a gene: 6. The CDR3 spans 15 residues, from the cysteine through the phenylalanine. Of the read, only the CDR3 DNA is kept; its 45 bases are in frame from base 1. CDR1 and CDR2 were assigned from the germline V gene as KGHSH and LQKENI. Overall study outcomes, separate from this receptor: Clonality increased at ibrutinib response, stayed stable in sustained remission, and fell back toward baseline at progression. Sampling times were not matched between sustained-remission and progressing patients, and lymph node repertoires were not studied. Public clonotypes were rare and either shrank or stayed stable during treatment, and the rise in clonality at ibrutinib response reflected expansion of private clonotypes. Baseline clonality exceeded that of age-matched healthy donors and correlated strongly with circulating CD8+ T-cell counts.

On a MiSeq, deep resolution sequencing aimed for a depth between 1 in 1 million and 1 in 200,000 T cells, with each clonotype covered 10x on average. The immunoSEQ hsTCRB Kit was used to generate TCR beta libraries. The study's own analysis went as follows. ImmunoSEQ Data Assistant and ImmunoSEQ Analyzer were used for data analysis, and V, D and J genes were assigned according to IMGT definitions. Clonality, which ranges from 0 to 1, was calculated as one minus the normalized Shannon entropy of productive rearrangement frequencies. Public clonotype analysis was restricted to overrepresented clonotypes comprising at least 0.05% of each patient's repertoire. Some 13 repertoires from age-matched healthy donors, obtained from immuneACCESS, served as clonality controls. TCRdb holds this immuneACCESS table with in-frame rearrangements only. Some clones are missing; in checked studies, unresolved V genes explain under half, and the rest has no known cause. V and J calls plus clone size are reproduced from that table; the DNA served to infer D and trimming. This sample gives about 310,000 clones in total; 80% of them show up just once. The ten most abundant clones make up over 5% of the sample.

Note on this clone: The antigen it recognizes is unknown. The record has no base qualities; no much larger clone is one base away.

Sequenced here: PBMCs, sampled before ibrutinib treatment. This clonotype was obtained from a human donor with chronic lymphocytic leukemia. This receptor chain uses TRBV18 and TRBJ2-7; TRBD1 aligns with 10 central bases. The CDR3 reads as follows: CASSPRDRGYYEQYF. The DNA is as follows: TGTGCCAGCTCACCGAGGGACAGGGGCTATTACGAGCAGTACTTC.